This TCR beta chain came from a study of T-cell reconstitution after alpha-beta-depleted transplantation in children (dated by TCRdb to the mid-2010s). For the study in its entirety: Using TCR repertoire profiling, the study quantitatively followed how T-cell immune reconstitution unfolded in children after TCRalphabeta/CD19-depleted allogeneic hematopoietic cell transplantation.

Library generation was performed with PCR. Sequencing took place on an Illumina HiSeq 2500. TCR libraries were prepared with molecular barcoding, using unique molecular identifiers to normalize TCRbeta repertoire quantification. Using fastp trimming at Q25 and MiXCR clonotype assembly, TCRdb reanalyzed the public sequencing data and kept in-frame beta chains. Entries are consolidated by CDR3 protein sequence, retaining the most common genes and DNA. This sample is represented by around 600,000 distinct CDR3 sequences; approximately 10% of them were singletons. 3.5% to 5% of the sample is held by the ten biggest clonotypes. This clonotype showed up just a few times. This clone's antigen is unknown. No qualities accompany the bases; no much larger clone lies one base away. Trimming removed 4 bases from V and 0 bases from J, leaving 10 bases between the germline ends. From the germline V gene, CDR1 is SQVTM and CDR2 is ANQGSEA. Its CDR3 holds 14 amino acids, cysteine through phenylalanine. Only the CDR3 DNA is retained, 42 bases long and in frame from the first base.

The chain is made from TRBV29-1 and TRBJ1-5; no D segment can be confidently identified. The clonotype comes from a human donor who donated a stem cell graft to a child with acute myeloid leukemia. Material: PBMCs from the stem cell graft donor, obtained from the stem cell graft. In nucleotide form, the sequence is TGCAGCGTTGGAGGAACAAATAGCAATCAGCCCCAGCATTTT. Translated, this gives CSVGGTNSNQPQHF. The entire variable domain, with the stretches around the CDR3 drawn from the reference TRBV29-1 and TRBJ1-5 proteins, is SAVISQKPSRDICQRGTSLTIQCQVDSQVTMMFWYRQQPGQSLTLIATANQGSEATYESGFVIDKFPISRPNLTFSTLTVSNMSPEDSSIYLCSVGGTNSNQPQHFGDGTRLSIL.